This TCR beta chain was profiled in a study of radiotherapy plus CTLA-4 blockade in lung cancer. About the study: Among enrolled patients, 15% to 20% responded and about 30% achieved disease control.

Trimming took 1 base from V and 4 from J; bases not matched to a gene: 10. CDR3 size: 16 residues. Germline CDR1 is SGHAT and CDR2 is FQNNGV. Using immunoSEQ multiplex PCR, the repertoire was profiled, and TCRdb retains in-frame clones only, with some absent. The sample yields over 75,000 clones, roughly four fifths seen once. V usage is TRBV11-2 and J usage is TRBJ2-7, with 7 bases that match TRBD1. The source material was peripheral blood, sampled from a patient treated with radiotherapy plus ipilimumab. The sequence was collected from a human donor with non-small cell lung cancer who had stable disease on radiotherapy plus ipilimumab. DNA of the CDR3: TGTGCCAGCAGCTTAGGTGAGGGGGCCATATTTTACGAGCAGTACTTC. This translates into CASSLGEGAIFYEQYF.